The rows below give T cell receptor beta chains drawn from one sample of a study of cytotoxic CD8 clonotypes in ibrutinib-treated CLL. TCRdb's table, derived via immunoSEQ multiplex PCR, lists solely in-frame clones and lacks some. The data show 300,000 or so clones, under 70% seen once. The specimen was PBMCs, collected after 36 months of ibrutinib treatment. The source is a human donor with chronic lymphocytic leukemia. The CDR3 runs from the conserved cysteine through the conserved F or W. A D gene is named only where the DNA matches it firmly. Rows give clone size only sometimes, using once, few, many, or a class for an expanded clone.

j_call	v_call	clone_size	d_call	cdr3_nt	cdr3_aa
TRBJ2-7	TRBV4-1	many	.	TGCGCCAGCAGCCAAGGGTGGGAGCAGTACTTC	CASSQGWEQYF
TRBJ1-2	TRBV4-1	.	.	TGCGCCAGCAGCCAGCCTGGGAGGCTCGGAAACTATGGCTACACCTTC	CASSQPGRLGNYGYTF
TRBJ2-7	TRBV28	once	TRBD1	TGTGCCAGCAGTTCCTGGACAGGGGACGAGCAGTACTTC	CASSSWTGDEQYF
TRBJ1-5	TRBV6-1	.	.	TGTGCCAGCAGTGAGCGGTTGGTTACCAATCAGCCCCAGCATTTT	CASSERLVTNQPQHF
TRBJ2-1	TRBV6-1	few	.	TGTGCCAGCAGGAGTCCCTGGGGCAATGAGCAGTTCTTC	CASRSPWGNEQFF
TRBJ2-7	TRBV5-5	.	TRBD2	TGTGCCAGCAGCGGGGGGGACTTCTTCTCCTACGAGCAGTACTTC	CASSGGDFFSYEQYF
TRBJ2-3	TRBV5-6	once	.	TGTGCCAGCAGCTTGGGGGTCAGGGTAGGCACAGATACGCAGTATTTT	CASSLGVRVGTDTQYF
TRBJ1-4	TRBV18	.	.	TGTGCCAGCTCACCACGGGGAGGAGGTAGAGAAAAACTGTTTTTT	CASSPRGGGREKLFF
TRBJ2-2	TRBV7-6	once	TRBD2	TGTGCCAGCAGCCCCGGGATAGCGGGAGGCCGAAACACCGGGGAGCTGTTTTTT	CASSPGIAGGRNTGELFF
TRBJ2-6	TRBV5-1	few	.	TGCGCCAGCAGTCCCCGCTCTGGGGCCAACGTCCTGACTTTC	CASSPRSGANVLTF
TRBJ2-7	TRBV14	.	.	TGTGCCAGCAGCCACAGCGAGCAGTACTTC	CASSHSEQYF
TRBJ1-2	TRBV9	.	.	TGTGCCAGCAGCGTAGGGCCCCGCCCGGGGGGCGATGGCTACACCTTC	CASSVGPRPGGDGYTF
TRBJ1-1	TRBV14	.	.	TGTGCCAGCAGCCAACACCTACTCACTGAAGCTTTCTTT	CASSQHLLTEAFF
TRBJ2-3	TRBV7-3	.	TRBD2	TGTGCCAGCAGCTCCCCCCTCCGTAGCGGGAACACAGATACGCAGTATTTT	CASSSPLRSGNTDTQYF
TRBJ1-2	TRBV7-2	.	.	TGTGCCAGCAGCTTAGGTCAGGGACCCTATGGCTACACCTTC	CASSLGQGPYGYTF
TRBJ2-3	TRBV7-3	.	.	TGTGCCAGCAGCCCAGCTGGGCCAGATACGCAGTATTTT	CASSPAGPDTQYF
TRBJ1-2	TRBV2	.	.	TGTGCCAGCAGGAGGGTTGGTGGCTACACCTTC	CASRRVGGYTF
TRBJ2-2	TRBV10-3	.	.	TGTGCCACGACTAGGGGGGTGACCGGGGAGCTGTTTTTT	CATTRGVTGELFF
TRBJ2-7	TRBV6-5	.	TRBD2	TGTGCCAGCAGGTCTAGCGGGAGTTACGAGCAGTACTTC	CASRSSGSYEQYF
TRBJ2-7	TRBV27	.	.	TGTGCCAGCAGTTTCCAGCTCTCAACCGAGCAGTACTTC	CASSFQLSTEQYF
TRBJ2-7	TRBV4-1	.	.	TGCGCCAGCAGCCACCTAGGGCGGCCGTTCTCCTACGAGCAGTACTTC	CASSHLGRPFSYEQYF
TRBJ2-3	TRBV10-3	few	TRBD2	TGTGCCATCAGTGACCTAGCGGGAGGACCCACAGATACGCAGTATTTT	CAISDLAGGPTDTQYF
TRBJ1-1	TRBV6-5	.	.	TGTGCCAGCAGTTATCAGGGGATTACGGGTACTGAAGCTTTCTTT	CASSYQGITGTEAFF
TRBJ1-2	TRBV29-1	.	.	TGCAGCGTTGAAGAGGTGGGGGTACACGCTGTGGACTATGGCTACACCTTC	CSVEEVGVHAVDYGYTF
TRBJ2-3	TRBV9	.	.	TGTGCCAGCAGCGTTTCTCCTCTACGTCGCACAGATACGCAGTATTTT	CASSVSPLRRTDTQYF
TRBJ2-7	TRBV21-1	.	.	TGTGCCAGCAGCATTTGGACAGGAGACTTCATCTCCTACGAGCAGTACTTC	CASSIWTGDFISYEQYF
TRBJ1-6	TRBV5-8	.	TRBD1	TGTGCCAGCAGCCCGGGACAGGCACTGATTTCACCCCTCCACTTT	CASSPGQALISPLHF
TRBJ1-2	TRBV20-1	.	.	TGCAGTGCTAGAGATGAGTGGGACTACACCTTC	CSARDEWDYTF
TRBJ2-3	TRBV27	.	.	TGTGCCAGCAGTTTAGGGGTAGGGAGGACAGATACGCAGTATTTT	CASSLGVGRTDTQYF
TRBJ1-5	TRBV15	.	.	TGTGCCACCAGCAGAGATCAGAAAATCGCCTATCAGCCCCAGCATTTT	CATSRDQKIAYQPQHF